This is a list of T cell receptor beta chains from one sample in a study of blood T cell repertoires in COVID-19. TCRdb's copy holds only in-frame clones and misses some; the assay was immunoSEQ multiplex PCR. The table lists 90,000 to 120,000 clones, under 80% of them singletons, with 20% to 25% in the top ten. Specimen: peripheral blood. The receptor source for this set is a man aged 65 to 79 with active or convalescent COVID-19. The CDR3 runs from the conserved cysteine through the conserved F or W. The D gene is left open where the match is weak. Clone size is not always given. Where it is, it says once, few, many or a class for expanded clones.

V gene	D gene	J gene	clone size	CDR3 DNA	CDR3 protein
TRBV2	TRBD2	TRBJ2-7	few	TGTGCCAGCAGTGACAGCGGGGGGCAGTACGAGCAGTACTTC	CASSDSGGQYEQYF
TRBV9	NA	TRBJ2-7	NA	TGTGCCAGCAGCGTAAACCAGGAACACGTTGAGCAGTACTTC	CASSVNQEHVEQYF
TRBV27	TRBD1	TRBJ2-7	once	TGTGCCAGCAGATTCCGGGACAGGGCTCACGAGCAGTACTTC	CASRFRDRAHEQYF
TRBV30	TRBD2	TRBJ2-1	NA	TGTGCCTGCAACGGACGCGGCGGGGGGCGTTCCTACAATGAGCAGTTCTTC	CACNGRGGGRSYNEQFF
TRBV24-1	TRBD1	TRBJ1-2	once	TGTGCCACGGGACAGGGGGATAACTATGGCTACACCTTC	CATGQGDNYGYTF
TRBV5-1	NA	TRBJ2-1	NA	TGCGCCAGCAGCTTGACCGGTAATGAGCAGTTCTTC	CASSLTGNEQFF
TRBV5-1	TRBD2	TRBJ2-1	NA	TGCGCCAGCAGCCCCGGGACTAGCTATGGGTCCTACAATGAGCAGTTCTTC	CASSPGTSYGSYNEQFF
TRBV6-6	NA	TRBJ1-2	few	TGTGCCAGCAGCCCAGGGAACGCTAACTATGGCTACACCTTC	CASSPGNANYGYTF
TRBV28	TRBD1	TRBJ2-1	NA	TGTGCCAGCAAGGGGGCCACGGGGTCCTACAATGAGCAGTTCTTC	CASKGATGSYNEQFF
TRBV28	TRBD1	TRBJ2-7	NA	TGTGCCAGCAGCCCGACAGGGGACGAGCAGTACTTC	CASSPTGDEQYF
TRBV6-2/TRBV6-3	NA	TRBJ2-5	NA	TGTGCCAGCAGTACTAGCTTCGGCTACCAAGAGACCCAGTACTTC	CASSTSFGYQETQYF
TRBV29-1	NA	TRBJ1-2	NA	TGCAGCGTTGAAGATGGCGGGACGGGCTATGGCTACACCTTC	CSVEDGGTGYGYTF
TRBV19	NA	TRBJ1-1	NA	TGTGCCAGTAGTTACGGGGGGAGGGCTGAAGCTTTCTTT	CASSYGGRAEAFF
TRBV18	TRBD1	TRBJ2-1	NA	TGTGCCAGCTCACCGGGACAGGGGGGTAATGAGCAGTTCTTC	CASSPGQGGNEQFF
TRBV5-1	NA	TRBJ1-1	NA	TGCGCCAGCAGCTTAGGGGGGGCTGAGGGAACTGAAGCTTTCTTT	CASSLGGAEGTEAFF
TRBV14	NA	TRBJ1-3	once	TGTGCCAGCAGCCAAGATATTGTTTACTCTGGAAACACCATATATTTT	CASSQDIVYSGNTIYF
TRBV7-9	TRBD2	TRBJ2-5	few	TGTGCCAGCAGCACCCTAGCGGGGGGGCCGCGGGAGACCCAGTACTTC	CASSTLAGGPRETQYF
TRBV7-2	NA	TRBJ2-2	NA	TGTGCCAGCAGCTTCGAGTCCCCGGGCGGGGAGCTGTTTTTT	CASSFESPGGELFF
TRBV6-6	NA	TRBJ2-1	NA	TGTGCCAGCAGAGACAGACAGCAGTCCCATGAGCAGTTCTTC	CASRDRQQSHEQFF